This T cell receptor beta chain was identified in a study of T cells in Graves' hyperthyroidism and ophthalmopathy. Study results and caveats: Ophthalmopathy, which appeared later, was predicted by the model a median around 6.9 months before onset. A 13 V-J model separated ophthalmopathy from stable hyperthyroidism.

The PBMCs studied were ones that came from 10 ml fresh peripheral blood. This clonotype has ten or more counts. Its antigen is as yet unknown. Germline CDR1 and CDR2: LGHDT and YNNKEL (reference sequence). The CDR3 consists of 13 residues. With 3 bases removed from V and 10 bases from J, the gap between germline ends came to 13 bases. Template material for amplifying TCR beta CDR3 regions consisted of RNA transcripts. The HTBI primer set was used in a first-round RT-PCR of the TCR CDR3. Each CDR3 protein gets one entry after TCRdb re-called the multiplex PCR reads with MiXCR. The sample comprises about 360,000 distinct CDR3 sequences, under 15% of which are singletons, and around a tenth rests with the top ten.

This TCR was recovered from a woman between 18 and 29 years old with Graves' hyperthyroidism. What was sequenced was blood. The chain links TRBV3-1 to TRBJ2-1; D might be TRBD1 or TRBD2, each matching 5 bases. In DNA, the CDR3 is TGTGCCAGCAGCCAGCAACTTGAGGGGGAGCAGTTCTTC. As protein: CASSQQLEGEQFF.